These T cell receptor beta chains were read from a single sample in a study of breast tumors, draining lymph nodes, adjacent tissues. TCRdb itself ran the multiplex PCR reads through MiXCR, one entry per CDR3 protein. The table has around 190,000 distinct CDR3 sequences, approximately 30% seen once; the top ten hold 3.5% to 4.5%. Sequencing was performed on axillary lymph node tissue. These receptors were collected from a female donor with breast cancer. Some clones in this sample may be carry-over from other donors' samples. Both conserved end residues are part of each CDR3. D genes are given only for firm matches. Clone size is shown for a subset of rows, as once, few, many or a class of expanded clone.

CDR3nt: TGTGCCAGCAGACATCTGACAGGGAGAGAGACCCAGTACTTC
CDR3aa: CASRHLTGRETQYF
d_gene: TRBD1
j_gene: TRBJ2-5
v_gene: TRBV6-2/TRBV6-3
abundance: few

CDR3nt: TGTGCCAGTAGTATTCAATATGGCTACACCTTC
CDR3aa: CASSIQYGYTF
d_gene: NA
j_gene: TRBJ1-2
v_gene: TRBV19
abundance: many

CDR3nt: TGTGCCAGCAGCGCCCGAGGGACGGTTGATGAGCAGTTCTTC
CDR3aa: CASSARGTVDEQFF
d_gene: NA
j_gene: TRBJ2-1
v_gene: TRBV9
abundance: many

CDR3nt: TGTGCCAGCCGGTGGGGGTATAACACCGGGGAGCTGTTTTTT
CDR3aa: CASRWGYNTGELFF
d_gene: NA
j_gene: TRBJ2-2
v_gene: TRBV6-5
abundance: NA

CDR3nt: TGTGCCAGCAGCCAAGTGGGGACAGGGGAGCTGTTTTTT
CDR3aa: CASSQVGTGELFF
d_gene: NA
j_gene: TRBJ2-2
v_gene: TRBV4-2
abundance: NA

CDR3nt: TGTGCCAGCAGTTACCGAACGCCGGGACAGGCCTCGAACACCGGGGAGCTGTTTTTT
CDR3aa: CASSYRTPGQASNTGELFF
d_gene: TRBD1
j_gene: TRBJ2-2
v_gene: TRBV6-5
abundance: many

CDR3nt: TGTGCCAGCAGTGACCTAGCGGATCTCAACGAGCAGTACTTC
CDR3aa: CASSDLADLNEQYF
d_gene: TRBD2
j_gene: TRBJ2-7
v_gene: TRBV2
abundance: NA

CDR3nt: TGTGCCAGCAGCCCGAGCACAGATACGCAGTATTTT
CDR3aa: CASSPSTDTQYF
d_gene: NA
j_gene: TRBJ2-3
v_gene: TRBV13
abundance: many

CDR3nt: TGCAGTGCTAGCGGGAGACCCTACGAGCAGTACTTC
CDR3aa: CSASGRPYEQYF
d_gene: NA
j_gene: TRBJ2-7
v_gene: TRBV20-1
abundance: many

CDR3nt: TGTGCCAGCTCACCACCACAAGCCAGGGTGGTCGGAAACACCATATATTTT
CDR3aa: CASSPPQARVVGNTIYF
d_gene: NA
j_gene: TRBJ1-3
v_gene: TRBV18
abundance: many

CDR3nt: TGTGCCAGCAGTGGAGGTCGGGACTCACCGCAGTTCTTC
CDR3aa: CASSGGRDSPQFF
d_gene: NA
j_gene: TRBJ2-1
v_gene: TRBV6-5
abundance: many

CDR3nt: TGCAGTGCTAGTGGGGGGGACAGGGTTTCAAATGAAAAACTGTTTTTT
CDR3aa: CSASGGDRVSNEKLFF
d_gene: TRBD1
j_gene: TRBJ1-4
v_gene: TRBV20-1
abundance: once

CDR3nt: TGCGCCAGCAGTGAAGCGACAGGGGTCCCCTTGAACTATGGCTACACCTTC
CDR3aa: CASSEATGVPLNYGYTF
d_gene: TRBD1
j_gene: TRBJ1-2
v_gene: TRBV5-1
abundance: NA

CDR3nt: TGTGCCATCAGGCCGGGGACAGGGAACTCCTACGAGCAGTACTTC
CDR3aa: CAIRPGTGNSYEQYF
d_gene: TRBD1
j_gene: TRBJ2-7
v_gene: TRBV10-3
abundance: NA

CDR3nt: TGTGCCAGCAGGCCGGGCCCACAATCCTACAATGAGCAGTTCTTC
CDR3aa: CASRPGPQSYNEQFF
d_gene: NA
j_gene: TRBJ2-1
v_gene: TRBV6-1
abundance: many